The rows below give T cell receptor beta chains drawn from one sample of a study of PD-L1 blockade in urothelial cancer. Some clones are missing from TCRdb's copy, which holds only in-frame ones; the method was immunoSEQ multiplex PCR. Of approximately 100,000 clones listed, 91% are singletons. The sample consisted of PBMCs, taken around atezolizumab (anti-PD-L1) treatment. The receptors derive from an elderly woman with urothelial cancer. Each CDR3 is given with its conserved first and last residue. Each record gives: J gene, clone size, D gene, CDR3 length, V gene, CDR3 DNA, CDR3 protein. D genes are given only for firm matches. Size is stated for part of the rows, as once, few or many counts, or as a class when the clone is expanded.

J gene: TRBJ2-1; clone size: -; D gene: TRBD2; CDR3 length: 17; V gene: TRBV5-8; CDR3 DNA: TGTGCCAGCAGCTTGGCCTTCGGGACTAGCGGCATGAATGAGCAGTTCTTC; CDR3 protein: CASSLAFGTSGMNEQFF
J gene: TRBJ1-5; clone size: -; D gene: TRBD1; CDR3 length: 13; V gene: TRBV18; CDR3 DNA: TGTGCCAGCGCCCAGGGGGCCGGTCAGCCCCAGCATTTT; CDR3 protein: CASAQGAGQPQHF
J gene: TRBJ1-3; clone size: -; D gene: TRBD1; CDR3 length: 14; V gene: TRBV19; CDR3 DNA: TGTGCCAGTAGTCCGCCGACAGGGAAAAACACCATATATTTT; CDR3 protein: CASSPPTGKNTIYF
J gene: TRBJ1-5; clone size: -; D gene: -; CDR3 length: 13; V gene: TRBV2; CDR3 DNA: TGTGCCAGCAGTGAAAGGAGGGGAGGGCCCCAGCATTTT; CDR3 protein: CASSERRGGPQHF
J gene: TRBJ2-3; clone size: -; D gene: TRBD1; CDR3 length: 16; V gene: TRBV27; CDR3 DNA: TGTGCCAGCAGTCGGAAACCGGGACAGGGGACAGATACGCAGTATTTT; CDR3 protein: CASSRKPGQGTDTQYF
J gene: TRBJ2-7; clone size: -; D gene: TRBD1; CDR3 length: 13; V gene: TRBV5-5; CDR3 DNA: TGTGCCAGCACACGGACAGGCCCCTACGAGCAGTACTTC; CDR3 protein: CASTRTGPYEQYF
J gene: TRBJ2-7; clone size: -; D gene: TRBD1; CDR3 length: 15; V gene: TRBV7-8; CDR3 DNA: TGTGCCAGCAGCCCCGGGGGGACAGGGTGGTACGAGCAGTACTTC; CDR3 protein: CASSPGGTGWYEQYF
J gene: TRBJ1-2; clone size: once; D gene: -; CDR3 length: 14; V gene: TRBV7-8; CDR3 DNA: TGTGCCAGCAGCTTTGACTCCTCTCGAGGGGGCTACACCTTC; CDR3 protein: CASSFDSSRGGYTF
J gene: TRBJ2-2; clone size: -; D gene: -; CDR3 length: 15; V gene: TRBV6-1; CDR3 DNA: TGTGCCAGCAGTGACTTCGCGACAGACACCGGGGAGCTGTTTTTT; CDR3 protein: CASSDFATDTGELFF
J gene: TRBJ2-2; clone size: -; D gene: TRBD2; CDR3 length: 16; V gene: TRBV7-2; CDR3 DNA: TGTGCCAGCAGCCCTCCTAGCGGGAGGGTTACCGGGGAGCTGTTTTTT; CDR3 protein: CASSPPSGRVTGELFF
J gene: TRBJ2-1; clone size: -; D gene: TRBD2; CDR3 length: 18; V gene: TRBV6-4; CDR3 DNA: TGTGCCAGCAGTGATCCGTGGACTAGCGAGAGAGGGTGCAATGAGCAGTTCTTC; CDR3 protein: CASSDPWTSERGCNEQFF
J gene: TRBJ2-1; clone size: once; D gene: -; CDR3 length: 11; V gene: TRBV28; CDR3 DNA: TGTGCCAGCAGTAGGGGTCAGGGGCCGTTCTTC; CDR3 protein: CASSRGQGPFF
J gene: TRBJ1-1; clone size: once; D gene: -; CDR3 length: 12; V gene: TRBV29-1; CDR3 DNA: TGCAGCTCCCGCGATAGGAACACTGAAGCTTTCTTT; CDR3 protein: CSSRDRNTEAFF
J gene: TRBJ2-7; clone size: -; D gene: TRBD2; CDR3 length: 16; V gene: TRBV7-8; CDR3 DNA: TGTGCCAGCAGCTTAGCGTGGGCTAGCGGGGCGTACGAGCAGTACTTC; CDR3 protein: CASSLAWASGAYEQYF
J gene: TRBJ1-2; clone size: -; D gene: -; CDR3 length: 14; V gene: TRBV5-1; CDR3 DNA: TGCGCCAGCAGCTTGGATTCGGGTCTCGATGGCTACACCTTC; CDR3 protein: CASSLDSGLDGYTF
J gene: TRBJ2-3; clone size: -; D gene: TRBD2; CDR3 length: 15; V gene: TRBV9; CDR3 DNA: TGTGCCAGCAGCGTCTCTAGCGGGTACACAGATACGCAGTATTTT; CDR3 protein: CASSVSSGYTDTQYF
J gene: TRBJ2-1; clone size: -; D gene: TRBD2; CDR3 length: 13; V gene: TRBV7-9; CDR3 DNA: TGTGCCAGCAGCTTCGGACTAGCGGATGAGCAGTTCTTC; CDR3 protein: CASSFGLADEQFF
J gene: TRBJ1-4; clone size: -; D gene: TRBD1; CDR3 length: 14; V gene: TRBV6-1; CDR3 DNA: TGTGCCAGCAGTGAACGGGACAGGGATGAAAAACTGTTTTTT; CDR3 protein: CASSERDRDEKLFF
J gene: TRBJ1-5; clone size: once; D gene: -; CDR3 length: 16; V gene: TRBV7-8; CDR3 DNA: TGTGCCAGCAGCTTCGAAACAGGGATTAGCAATCAGCCCCAGCATTTT; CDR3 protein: CASSFETGISNQPQHF
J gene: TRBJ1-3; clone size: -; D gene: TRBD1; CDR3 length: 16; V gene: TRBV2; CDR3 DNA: TGTGCCAGCAGTGAAGCAGGGACAGCTCGGGGAAACACCATATATTTT; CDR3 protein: CASSEAGTARGNTIYF
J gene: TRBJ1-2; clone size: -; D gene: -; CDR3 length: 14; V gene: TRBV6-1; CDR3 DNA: TGTGCCAGCAGTGAAAGGGGCCCCAACTATGGCTACACCTTC; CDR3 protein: CASSERGPNYGYTF
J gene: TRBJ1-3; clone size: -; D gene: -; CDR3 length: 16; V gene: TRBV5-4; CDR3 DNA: TGTGCCAGCAGCATGTACGGCAGCGGGTCTGGAAACACCATATATTTT; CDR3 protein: CASSMYGSGSGNTIYF
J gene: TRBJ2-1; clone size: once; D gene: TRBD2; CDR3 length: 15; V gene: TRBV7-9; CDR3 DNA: TGTGCCAGCAGCAAGGGACTAGGGGCGCGCAATGAGCAGTTCTTC; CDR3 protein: CASSKGLGARNEQFF
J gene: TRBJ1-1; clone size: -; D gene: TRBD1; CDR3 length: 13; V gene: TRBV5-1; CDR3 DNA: TGCGCCAGCAGCTACGGACAGGACACTGAAGCTTTCTTT; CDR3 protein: CASSYGQDTEAFF
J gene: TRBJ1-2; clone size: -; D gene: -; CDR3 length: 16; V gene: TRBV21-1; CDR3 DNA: TGTGCCAGCAGCAAAGGAAGGGTTGGAGGGGCCCATGGCTACACCTTC; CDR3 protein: CASSKGRVGGAHGYTF
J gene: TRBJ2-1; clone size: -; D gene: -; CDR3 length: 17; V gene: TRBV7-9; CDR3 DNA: TGTGCCAGCAGCCCCGTCGGAGGAGGAGCCCGCGACAATGAGCAGTTCTTC; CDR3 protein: CASSPVGGGARDNEQFF
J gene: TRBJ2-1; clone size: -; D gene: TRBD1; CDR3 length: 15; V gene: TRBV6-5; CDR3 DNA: TGTGCCAGCAGTAGGGACAGGGGATCTAACAATGAGCAGTTCTTC; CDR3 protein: CASSRDRGSNNEQFF
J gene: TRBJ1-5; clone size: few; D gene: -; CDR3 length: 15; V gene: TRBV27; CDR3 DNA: TGTGCCAGCAGCTCACGGTTTAATAGCAATCAGCCCCAGCATTTT; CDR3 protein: CASSSRFNSNQPQHF
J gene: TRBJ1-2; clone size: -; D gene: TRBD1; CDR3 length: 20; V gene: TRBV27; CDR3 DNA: TGTGCCAGCAGTTCCGGACAGGGGCGGGGGCGATTATTGGAGTACTATGGCTACACCTTC; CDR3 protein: CASSSGQGRGRLLEYYGYTF
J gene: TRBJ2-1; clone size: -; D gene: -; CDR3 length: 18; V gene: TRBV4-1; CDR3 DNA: TGCGCCAGCAGCCAAAAGTTATCGAGCTGGAGGGAAGGGAATGAGCAGTTCTTC; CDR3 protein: CASSQKLSSWREGNEQFF
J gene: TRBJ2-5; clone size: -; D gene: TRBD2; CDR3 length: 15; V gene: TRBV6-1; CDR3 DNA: TGTGCCAGCACCCGAGGAGGAGGGGCGGGGGGGACCCAGTACTTC; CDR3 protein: CASTRGGGAGGTQYF
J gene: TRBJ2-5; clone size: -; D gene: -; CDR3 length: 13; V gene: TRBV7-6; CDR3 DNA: TGTGCCAGCAGCACAGGACAGATGGGGACCCAGTACTTC; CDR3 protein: CASSTGQMGTQYF
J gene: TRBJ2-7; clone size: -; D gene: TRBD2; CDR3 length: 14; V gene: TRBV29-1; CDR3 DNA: TGCAGCGTTGGAGGACTAGCGGGAGCCTACGAGCAGTACTTC; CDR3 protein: CSVGGLAGAYEQYF
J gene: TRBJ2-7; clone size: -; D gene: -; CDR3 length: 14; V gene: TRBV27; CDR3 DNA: TGTGCCAGCAGTTTAATAGGGGGTATCTACGAGCAGTACTTC; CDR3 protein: CASSLIGGIYEQYF
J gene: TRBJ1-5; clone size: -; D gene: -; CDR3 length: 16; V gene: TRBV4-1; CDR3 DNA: TGCGCCAGCAGCCAAGAGGGCTCAAGGAGCAATCAGCCCCAGCATTTT; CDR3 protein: CASSQEGSRSNQPQHF
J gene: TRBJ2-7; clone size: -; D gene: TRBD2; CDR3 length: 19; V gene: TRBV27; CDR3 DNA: TGTGCCAGCAGTTTATCGCCACGACTAGCGGGAAGTATCTCCTACGAGCAGTACTTC; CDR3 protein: CASSLSPRLAGSISYEQYF
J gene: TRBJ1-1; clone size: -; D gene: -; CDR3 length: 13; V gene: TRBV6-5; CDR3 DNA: TGTGCCAGCAGTTACAACAGGGACACTGAAGCTTTCTTT; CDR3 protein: CASSYNRDTEAFF